This record covers a single T cell receptor (beta chain). Its antigen remains unidentified. Looked up from germline, CDR1 is SQVTM and CDR2 is ANQGSEA. With 4 bases removed from V and 3 bases from J, the gap between germline ends came to 15 bases. The CDR3 is 14 residues long. These data belong to a study of T cells in Graves' hyperthyroidism and ophthalmopathy. There were TCR beta CDR3 regions amplified from RNA transcripts. HTBI primers were employed in a first-round RT-PCR of the TCR CDR3. Each CDR3 protein gets one entry after TCRdb re-called the multiplex PCR reads with MiXCR. The table includes more than 500,000 distinct CDR3 sequences, 46% detected once. Whole-study results and caveats: In blood, most of the thyroid clonotypes expanded above 0.001 were also present. Separation of ophthalmopathy from stable hyperthyroidism was achieved by a 13 V-J model. The model made its ophthalmopathy prediction, and onset followed a median 6.5 months later.

The TCR sequence derives from an adult woman with Graves' disease, either hyperthyroidism or ophthalmopathy (not recorded which). Source material: peripheral blood or thyroid tissue (not recorded which). The chain employs TRBV29-1 and TRBJ1-1, with a weak D call TRBD1 (6 bases). The CDR3 loop is CSVAYQGLDTEAFF. CDR3 sequence (DNA): TGCAGCGTTGCCTACCAGGGGTTGGACACTGAAGCTTTCTTT.